The 23 T cell receptor beta chains presented below share a single source sample, sequenced in a study of blood T cells in healthy people across ages. Combining a sample-barcoded 5' primer with a J-beta primer mix, a second PCR ran for about 7 to 12 cycles. Using its own MiXCR run on the 5' RACE reads, TCRdb lists one record per CDR3 protein. The top ten hold less than 5% of the sample, which has around 1,600,000 distinct CDR3 sequences, 42% seen once. Source material: blood. All receptors come from a woman aged 18 to 35 in good health.

The rearrangement joins TRBV20-1 to TRBJ1-5, with D perhaps TRBD1 (6 bases). Germline CDR1 is DFQATT and CDR2 is SNEGSKA (reference sequence). CDR3 length: 15 residues. With 0 bases removed from V and 4 bases from J, the gap between germline ends came to 13 bases. The CDR3 sequence is CSARDPGGWNQPQHF. CDR3 coding DNA: TGCAGTGCTAGAGATCCGGGGGGCTGGAATCAGCCCCAGCATTTT.

This clonotype has just a few counts. The V and J genes are TRBV12-3 or TRBV12-4 and TRBJ1-4, with a possible D match to TRBD1 (6 bases). The CDR3 is 13 amino acids. V lost 7 bases and J 8 bases, leaving 14 bases between the germline ends. The CDR3 nucleotides read TGTGCCAGCACTAGCAGGGGAGGCGAAAAACTGTTTTTT. Residues: CASTSRGGEKLFF.

V gene TRBV6-6 combines with J gene TRBJ2-7; weak D call: TRBD1 (5 bases). CDR3 length: 14 residues. Trimming took 7 bases from V and 0 from J, leaving 13 bases between them. Germline CDR1 reads MNHNY; CDR2 reads SVGAGI (reference sequence). CDR3 loop: CASNVVGPSYEQYF. Here the CDR3 DNA reads TGTGCCAGCAACGTGGTGGGGCCCTCCTACGAGCAGTACTTC.

The rearrangement uses TRBV12-3 or TRBV12-4 and TRBJ2-2, with unresolved D. V was shortened by 6 bases and J by 2 bases, with 10 bases between the two germline ends. The CDR3 is made up of 14 amino acids. This CDR3 reads CASSYLGNTGELFF. The CDR3 nucleotides read TGTGCCAGCAGCTACCTAGGAAACACCGGGGAGCTGTTTTTT.

In DNA, the CDR3 is TGTGCCACCAAGACAAAGGGTGATACGCAGTATTTT. Translated: CATKTKGDTQYF. The chain joins TRBV6-5 to TRBJ2-3; D call uncertain. CDR1 is MNHEY, CDR2 SVGAGI, per germline. Between the trimmed V and J ends, which lost 10 bases and 6 bases, there was a span of 14 bases. The CDR3 has 12 residues.

This rearrangement joins TRBV4-3 to TRBJ2-5, with D perhaps TRBD2 (5 bases). Germline V lookup: CDR1 LGHNA, CDR2 YSLEER. The CDR3 runs 14 residues. The V and J ends lost 4 bases and 3 bases respectively, with 12 bases between them. The chain's CDR3 is CASSPARVEETQYF. The CDR3, as DNA: TGCGCCAGCAGCCCGGCGAGGGTCGAAGAGACCCAGTACTTC.

This clonotype was seen more than once but under ten times. This chain joins TRBV7-2 and TRBJ1-1; 9 bases align to TRBD1. The CDR3 runs 18 residues. Germline V CDR1 and CDR2: SGHTA, FQGNSA. The junction had 12 bases not matched to a gene; V was cut back by 0 bases and J by 4 bases. The CDR3 DNA follows: TGTGCCAGCAGCTTAGCGATCCGGTTACAGGGGGCAGGCACTGAAGCTTTCTTT. Translating gives CASSLAIRLQGAGTEAFF. Looking up the rest from reference TRBV7-2 and TRBJ1-1 gives the full variable domain: GAGVSQSPSNKVTEKGKDVELRCDPISGHTALYWYRQSLGQGLEFLIYFQGNSAPDKSGLPSDRFSAERTGGSVSTLTIQRTQQEDSAVYLCASSLAIRLQGAGTEAFFGQGTRLTVV.

The rearrangement links TRBV5-1 to TRBJ2-5, with no clear D. Trimming cost V 3 bases and J 4 bases, with 16 bases left between them. CDR3 length equals 15 residues. Germline V gene data show CDR1 as SGHRS and CDR2 as YFSETQ. This CDR3 reads CASSSLGHLRETQYF. The DNA for the CDR3 is TGCGCCAGCAGCTCTCTCGGGCACCTAAGAGAGACCCAGTACTTC. The full variable domain, completed using reference TRBV5-1 and TRBJ2-5, is KAGVTQTPRYLIKTRGQQVTLSCSPISGHRSVSWYQQTPGQGLQFLFEYFSETQRNKGNFPGRFSGRQFSNSRSEMNVSTLELGDSALYLCASSSLGHLRETQYFGPGTRLLVL.

This rearrangement joins TRBV20-1 to TRBJ2-7, with a tentative D call TRBD1 (6 bases). Germline assignment: CDR1 DFQATT and CDR2 SNEGSKA (reference sequence). There are 15 residues in the CDR3. Trimming shortened V by 0 bases and J by 1 base, and 13 bases separated the two germline ends. The CDR3 nucleotides read TGCAGTGCTAGAGAACGCCCCGGACAGTCCTACGAGCAGTACTTC. Amino acids: CSARERPGQSYEQYF.

The chain combines TRBV25-1 with TRBJ1-2; no clear D. Germline CDR1 and CDR2: MGHDK and SYGVNS. This CDR3 has 13 amino acids. Between the trimmed V and J ends, which lost 2 bases and 11 bases, there was a span of 15 bases. The chain's CDR3 is CASSEPRNLLYTF. The CDR3 DNA is TGTGCCAGCAGTGAACCCCGGAACCTTCTTTACACCTTC.

The chain combines TRBV6-2 or TRBV6-3 with TRBJ2-3; the D is unclear. V was shortened by 6 bases and J by 8 bases, with 9 bases between the two germline ends. The CDR3 runs to 11 residues. CDR1 is MNHEY and CDR2 is SVGEGT in the germline V gene. CDR3 nucleotide sequence: TGTGCCAGCAGGTACGACGGTACGCAGTATTTT. Encoded protein: CASRYDGTQYF.

The V call is TRBV11-2, the J call TRBJ2-2; D perhaps matches TRBD2 (6 bases). CDR3 length: 15 residues. V was clipped by 7 bases and J by 3 bases, with 15 bases between them. Germline loops: CDR1 SGHAT, CDR2 FQNNGV. CDR3 amino acids: CASTTGGFHTGELFF. For the CDR3, the DNA is TGTGCCAGCACAACCGGAGGGTTTCACACCGGGGAGCTGTTTTTT.

This clonotype was observed a few times. V gene TRBV10-3 combines with J gene TRBJ2-3, with TRBD2 matching 9 bases. The junction had 8 bases not matched to a gene; V was cut back by 5 bases and J by 5 bases. Germline CDR1 is ENHRY and CDR2 is SYGVKD. This CDR3 contains 15 residues. Here the CDR3 DNA reads TGTGCCATCAGTCTGAGCGGGGGGACGGGAGATACGCAGTATTTT. Translating it yields CAISLSGGTGDTQYF.

In its sample, this clonotype was seen a few times. The CDR3 DNA is TGTGCCAGCAGTTTCAACATAAACAGGGTTTTAGTCTACGAGCAGTACTTC. Amino acid sequence: CASSFNINRVLVYEQYF. V gene TRBV28 combines with J gene TRBJ2-7; D possibly corresponds to TRBD1 (6 bases). Trimming cost V 3 bases and J 3 bases, with 21 bases left between them. This CDR3 region has 17 residues. Germline CDR1 is MDHEN and CDR2 is SYDVKM.

The chain combines TRBV10-3 with TRBJ2-1; D is unclear. The CDR3 runs to 12 residues. The V and J ends lost 5 bases and 13 bases respectively, with 15 bases between them. Germline values: CDR1 ENHRY, CDR2 SYGVKD. The CDR3 is CAISLTEETQFF. The DNA of the CDR3 is TGTGCCATCAGTTTAACAGAAGAGACCCAGTTCTTC.

V and J are TRBV3-1 and TRBJ1-6; perhaps TRBD1 as D (5 bases). CDR3 length equals 14 residues. The V gene lost 2 bases and the J gene lost 16 bases, with 18 bases spanning the gap. The V gene's germline CDR1 is LGHDT and CDR2 YNNKEL (reference sequence). The CDR3, as DNA: TGTGCCAGCAGCCAAACTGGCTGGGGGATACCTCTCCACTTT. Amino acid sequence: CASSQTGWGIPLHF.

This chain connects TRBV12-3 or TRBV12-4 to TRBJ2-5, with D possibly matching TRBD2 (6 bases). The length of the CDR3 is 14 residues. V lost 3 bases, J lost 4 bases, and 12 bases lay in between. CDR3 nucleotides: TGTGCCAGCAGTTTCCGGGACTTTGCAGAGACCCAGTACTTC. Translation: CASSFRDFAETQYF.

The rearrangement links TRBV7-6 to TRBJ1-1, with TRBD1 as a possible D gene (5 bases). Trimming cost V 5 bases and J 0 bases, with 16 bases left between them. The CDR3 runs 16 residues. Germline CDR1 reads SGHVS; CDR2 reads FNYEAQ. The CDR3 DNA reads as TGTGCCAGCAGCAAGACCTCAGGGAATCTGAACACTGAAGCTTTCTTT. This translates into CASSKTSGNLNTEAFF.

This chain links TRBV9 with TRBJ2-7, with D hard to call. V lost 0 bases and J 3 bases, leaving 7 bases between the germline ends. CDR1 is SGDLS, CDR2 YYNGEE, per germline. The CDR3 has 13 residues. DNA of the CDR3: TGTGCCAGCAGCGTAGAGGGTTACTACGAGCAGTACTTC. Translating it yields CASSVEGYYEQYF. Full variable domain (outside the CDR3, taken from reference TRBV9 and TRBJ2-7): DSGVTQTPKHLITATGQRVTLRCSPRSGDLSVYWYQQSLDQGLQFLIQYYNGEERAKGNILERFSAQQFPDLHSELNLSSLELGDSALYFCASSVEGYYEQYFGPGTRLTVT.

This clonotype was picked up a small number of times. CDR3 sequence: CASSYTRQGSSSRYF. CDR3 nucleotides: TGTGCCAGCAGTTACACACGACAGGGATCCTCCTCTCGGTACTTC. The chain combines TRBV6-5 with TRBJ2-5, with 7 bases lining up with TRBD1. The CDR3 extends over 15 amino acids. V lost 2 bases and J lost 13; bases outside the gene matches: 16. Germline V lookup: CDR1 MNHEY, CDR2 SVGAGI.

The chain links TRBV10-3 to TRBJ1-1; 7 positions match TRBD1. The CDR3 is 13 residues long. Trimming cost V 5 bases and J 1 base; bases outside gene matches: 1. Germline CDR1 ENHRY, CDR2 SYGVKD. The CDR3 bases are TGTGCCATCAGTAACAGGGGGAACACTGAAGCTTTCTTT. This encodes CAISNRGNTEAFF.

This clonotype has only one observation. The chain uses TRBV14 and TRBJ2-7; 8 nucleotides match TRBD1. Unmatched junction bases numbered 16, after V lost 6 bases and J lost 6 bases. This CDR3 has 16 residues. CDR1 is SGHDN, CDR2 FVKESK, per germline. The CDR3 nucleotides are TGTGCCAGCAGAGAAAGGGAACGGACAGGGTCTAGCGAGCAGTACTTC. The encoded protein is CASRERERTGSSEQYF.

This chain links TRBV7-2 with TRBJ2-1; D gene unclear. This CDR3 is built from 15 residues. Germline V gene lookup returns CDR1 SGHTA and CDR2 FQGNSA. V dropped 4 bases and J dropped 3 bases, with 13 bases sitting between them. CDR3 region: CASSSYTGIYNEQFF. CDR3 sequence (DNA): TGTGCCAGCAGCTCATATACGGGTATCTACAATGAGCAGTTCTTC.